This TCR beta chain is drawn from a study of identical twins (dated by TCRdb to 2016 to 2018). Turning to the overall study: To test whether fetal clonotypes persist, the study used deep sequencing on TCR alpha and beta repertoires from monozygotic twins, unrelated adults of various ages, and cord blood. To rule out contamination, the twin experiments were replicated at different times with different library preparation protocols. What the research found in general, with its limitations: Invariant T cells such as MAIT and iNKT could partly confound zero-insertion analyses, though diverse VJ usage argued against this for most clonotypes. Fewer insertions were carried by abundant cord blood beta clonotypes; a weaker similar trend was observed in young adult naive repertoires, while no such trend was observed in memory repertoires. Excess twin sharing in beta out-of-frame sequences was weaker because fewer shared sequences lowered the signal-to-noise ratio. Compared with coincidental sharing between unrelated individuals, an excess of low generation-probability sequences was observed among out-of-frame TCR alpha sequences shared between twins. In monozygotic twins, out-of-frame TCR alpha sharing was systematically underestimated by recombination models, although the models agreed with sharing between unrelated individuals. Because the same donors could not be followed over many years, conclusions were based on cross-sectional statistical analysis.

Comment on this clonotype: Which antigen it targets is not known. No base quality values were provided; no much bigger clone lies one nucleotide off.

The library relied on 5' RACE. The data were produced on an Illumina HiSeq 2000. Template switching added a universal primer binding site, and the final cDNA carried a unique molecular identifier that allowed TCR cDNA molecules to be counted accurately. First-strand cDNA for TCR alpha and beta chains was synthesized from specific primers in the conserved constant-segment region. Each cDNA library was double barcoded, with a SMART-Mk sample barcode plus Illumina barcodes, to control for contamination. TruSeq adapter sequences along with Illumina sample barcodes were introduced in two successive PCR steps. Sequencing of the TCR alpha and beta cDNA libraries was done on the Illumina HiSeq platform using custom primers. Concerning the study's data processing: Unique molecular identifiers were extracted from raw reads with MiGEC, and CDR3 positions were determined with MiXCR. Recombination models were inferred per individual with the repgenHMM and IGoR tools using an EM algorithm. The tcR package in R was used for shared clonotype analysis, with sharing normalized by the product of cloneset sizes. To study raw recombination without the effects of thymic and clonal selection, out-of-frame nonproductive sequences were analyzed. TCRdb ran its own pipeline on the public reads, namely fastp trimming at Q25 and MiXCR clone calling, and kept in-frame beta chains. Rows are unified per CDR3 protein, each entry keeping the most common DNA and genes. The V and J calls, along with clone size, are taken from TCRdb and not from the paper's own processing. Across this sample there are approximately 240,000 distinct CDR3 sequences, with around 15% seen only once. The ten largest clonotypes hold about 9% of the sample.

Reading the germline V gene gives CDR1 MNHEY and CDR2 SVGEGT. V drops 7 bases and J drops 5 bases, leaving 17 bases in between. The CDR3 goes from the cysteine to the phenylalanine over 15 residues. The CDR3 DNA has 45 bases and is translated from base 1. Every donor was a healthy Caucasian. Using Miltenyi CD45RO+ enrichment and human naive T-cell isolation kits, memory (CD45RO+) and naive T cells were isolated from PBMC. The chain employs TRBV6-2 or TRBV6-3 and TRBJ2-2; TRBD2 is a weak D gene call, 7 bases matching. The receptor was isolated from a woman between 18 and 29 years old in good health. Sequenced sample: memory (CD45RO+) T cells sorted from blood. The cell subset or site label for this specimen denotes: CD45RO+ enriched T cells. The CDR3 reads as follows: CASTLNRGATGELFF. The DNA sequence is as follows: TGTGCCAGCACCCTTAACCGGGGGGCGACCGGGGAGCTGTTTTTT.